One and the same sample provided the 30 T cell receptor beta chains below, sequenced in a study of early T cells in non-severe SARS-CoV-2 infection. TCRdb re-called the 5' RACE reads through MiXCR, storing one row per CDR3 protein. This table holds tens of thousands of distinct CDR3 sequences, approximately 5.9% found once. The sequencing sample was made of whole blood. All receptors come from an adult who was a healthcare worker with PCR-confirmed SARS-CoV-2 infection or an uninfected control (not recorded which).

This clonotype was counted ten times or more. The V call is TRBV12-3 or TRBV12-4, the J call TRBJ1-1; TRBD1 might be the D (5 bases). This CDR3 comprises 14 residues. V lost 2 bases to trimming and J lost 2 bases, with 9 bases between them. DNA of the CDR3: TGTGCCAGCAGTTTAAGGGGTGGAAACACTGAAGCTTTCTTT. Amino acids: CASSLRGGNTEAFF.

This clonotype was seen ten or more times. The chain employs TRBV20-1 and TRBJ2-7; D gene unclear. Trimming pared 5 bases from V and 0 bases from J, leaving 14 bases between. This CDR3 is 14 amino acids long. The germline V gene encodes CDR1 DFQATT and CDR2 SNEGSKA (reference sequence). CDR3 residues: CSASPGSLSYEQYF. In DNA, the CDR3 is TGCAGTGCTTCTCCGGGCAGCCTCTCCTACGAGCAGTACTTC.

This clonotype was seen a few times. The chain couples TRBV2 to TRBJ2-7; the D is unclear. V was trimmed by 5 bases and J by 3 bases, leaving 5 bases between them. This CDR3 is built from 11 residues. CDR1 and CDR2 from the germline V gene are SNHLY and FYNNEI. As DNA, the CDR3 is TGTGCCAGCAGTCGGATCTACGAGCAGTACTTC. Translating it yields CASSRIYEQYF.

This clonotype came up once. The gene calls are TRBV24-1 and TRBJ2-3, with a tentative D call TRBD2 (6 bases). V lost 0 bases, J lost 5 bases, and 8 bases lay in between. This CDR3 has 14 amino acids. Per the germline V gene, CDR1 is KGHDR and CDR2 is SFDVKD. CDR3 coding DNA: TGTGCCACCAGTGATTTGCGGCGGGAAGATACGCAGTATTTT. Its translation is CATSDLRREDTQYF.

This clonotype was found many times. This chain connects TRBV6-1 to TRBJ1-1; D may be TRBD1 (6 bases). CDR1 and CDR2 from the germline V gene are MNHNS and SASEGT. Trimming took 6 bases from V and 5 from J, leaving 19 bases between them. The CDR3 extends over 15 amino acids. CDR3 amino acids: CASRLRQVGLTEAFF. For the CDR3, the DNA is TGTGCCAGCAGACTCAGACAGGTTGGTTTGACTGAAGCTTTCTTT.

In this sample, this clonotype turned up many times. The chain is built from TRBV6-1 and TRBJ2-7, with 8 bases aligning to TRBD1. The CDR3 has 13 amino acids. Germline values: CDR1 MNHNS, CDR2 SASEGT. Unmatched junction bases numbered 2, after V lost 4 bases and J lost 3 bases. CDR3 residues: CASSGDRGYEQYF. DNA for the CDR3: TGTGCCAGCAGTGGAGACAGGGGCTACGAGCAGTACTTC.

The rearrangement links TRBV30 to TRBJ2-1; D gene ambiguous. CDR3 size: 12 residues. CDR1 is GTSNPN and CDR2 is SVGIG in the germline V gene (reference sequence). V was trimmed by 0 bases and J by 9 bases, leaving 9 bases between them. For the CDR3, the DNA is TGTGCCTGGAGTGTACGCGCTCGTGAGCAGTTCTTC. This encodes CAWSVRAREQFF. Supplemented by reference TRBV30 and TRBJ2-1, the full variable domain reads SQTIHQWPATLVQPVGSPLSLECTVEGTSNPNLYWYRQAAGRGLQLLFYSVGIGQISSEVPQNLSASRPQDRQFILSSKKLLLSDSGFYLCAWSVRAREQFFGPGTRLTVL.

This chain uses TRBV19 with TRBJ2-1; 12 bases are shared with TRBD2. The CDR3 extends over 18 amino acids. Germline V gene lookup returns CDR1 LNHDA and CDR2 SQIVND (reference sequence). V gave up 7 bases and J gave up 6 bases; unmatched junction bases: 16. CDR3 DNA: TGTGCCAGTATCCGGACTAGCGGGGACCCAGCCGAGGGCAATGAGCAGTTCTTC. It codes for CASIRTSGDPAEGNEQFF.

The sample holds many counts of this clonotype. DNA of the CDR3: TGTGCCAGCAGCCCGGGACTAGCGAGGATCGGGGAGCTGTTTTTT. Its protein product is CASSPGLARIGELFF. V gene TRBV6-5 combines with J gene TRBJ2-2, with 10 nucleotides matching TRBD2. The CDR3 has 15 amino acids. The V segment lost 6 bases and the J segment 7 bases; nucleotides outside the gene matches: 8. Germline CDR1 reads MNHEY; CDR2 reads SVGAGI.

The CDR3 here is CASSFSGRPQHF. In nucleotides, the CDR3 is TGTGCCAGCAGTTTCTCAGGGAGGCCCCAGCATTTT. The V gene is TRBV28, the J gene TRBJ1-5, with D perhaps matching TRBD1 (5 bases). The V end lost 3 bases, the J end lost 9 bases, and 9 bases lay between the germline ends. This CDR3 is 12 amino acids long. Germline CDR1 is MDHEN and CDR2 is SYDVKM.

This clonotype was detected ten times or more. V gene TRBV19 combines with J gene TRBJ2-1; TRBD2 aligns across 7 bases. Germline loops: CDR1 LNHDA, CDR2 SQIVND (reference sequence). With V trimmed by 1 base and J by 9 bases, 9 bases remained unmatched. This CDR3 is built from 15 residues. This CDR3 reads CASSIGREGPSEQFF. DNA of the CDR3: TGTGCCAGTAGTATAGGGAGGGAGGGACCCAGTGAGCAGTTCTTC.

At least ten counts were recorded for this clonotype. V gene TRBV30 combines with J gene TRBJ2-7; 9 nucleotides match TRBD2. The CDR3 is 15 residues long. CDR1 and CDR2 (germline): GTSNPN, SVGIG (reference sequence). With 3 bases clipped from V and 0 bases from J, the junction kept 6 bases outside the gene matches. CDR3 nucleotides: TGTGCCTGGAGGGTGACTAGCGGAAGCTCCTACGAGCAGTACTTC. Its protein product is CAWRVTSGSSYEQYF.

This clonotype was recorded many times. The chain links TRBV29-1 to TRBJ1-5; no clear D gene. Per germline, CDR1 SQVTM and CDR2 ANQGSEA. The V and J ends lost 7 bases and 1 base respectively, with 11 bases between them. The CDR3 is 13 amino acids. As DNA, the CDR3 is TGCAGCGCCTCGGGAGGGAGCAATCAGCCCCAGCATTTT. Its protein is CSASGGSNQPQHF.

This clonotype was seen ten or more times. V and J are TRBV3-1 and TRBJ2-1, with D tentatively TRBD2 (5 bases). V was trimmed by 1 base and J by 7 bases, leaving 5 bases between them. The germline CDR1 and CDR2 sequences are LGHDT and YNNKEL (reference sequence). This CDR3 has 12 residues. This CDR3 reads CASSQVANEQFF. In DNA, the CDR3 is TGTGCCAGCAGCCAAGTAGCGAATGAGCAGTTCTTC.

This clonotype was observed at least ten times. The chain uses TRBV7-6 and TRBJ2-3; D remains unclear. The CDR3 runs 14 residues. Trimming left V 0 bases short and J 3 bases short, with 7 bases between. Germline values: CDR1 SGHVS, CDR2 FNYEAQ. The CDR3 protein is CASSLALTTDTQYF. CDR3 in DNA: TGTGCCAGCAGCTTAGCGCTGACGACAGATACGCAGTATTTT. The full variable domain, rest sourced from reference TRBV7-6 and TRBJ2-3, is GAGVSQSPRYKVTKRGQDVALRCDPISGHVSLYWYRQALGQGPEFLTYFNYEAQQDKSGLPNDRFSAERPEGSISTLTIQRTEQRDSAMYRCASSLALTTDTQYFGPGTRLTVL.

This clonotype was seen ten or more times. This chain joins TRBV13 and TRBJ2-5, with a tentative D call TRBD2 (7 bases). The length of the CDR3 is 15 residues. Trimming stripped 5 bases from V and 1 base from J, with 14 bases between. CDR1 is PRHDT, CDR2 FYEKMQ, per germline (reference sequence). CDR3 loop: CASSLQGGGQETQYF. DNA for the CDR3: TGTGCCAGCAGCCTACAGGGCGGGGGCCAAGAGACCCAGTACTTC.

This clonotype was picked up many times. This chain uses TRBV27 with TRBJ2-6, with TRBD2 matching 7 bases. The CDR3 is 16 amino acids. J lost 0 bases, V lost 3 bases, and 2 bases had no gene match. The germline V gene has CDR1 MNHEY and CDR2 SMNVEV (reference sequence). In DNA form, the CDR3 reads TGTGCCAGCAGTTTGGGGGGGATCTCTGGGGCCAACGTCCTGACTTTC. Protein: CASSLGGISGANVLTF.

This clonotype occurred many times. The chain recombines TRBV5-1 with TRBJ2-7; 7 nucleotides match TRBD2. CDR3 length: 16 amino acids. Germline CDR1 is SGHRS and CDR2 is YFSETQ. Trimming took 5 bases from V and 0 from J; bases not matched to a gene: 11. The CDR3 loop reads CASRDPPSGPSYEQYF. CDR3 coding DNA: TGCGCCAGCAGGGACCCTCCTAGCGGACCCTCCTACGAGCAGTACTTC.

This clonotype has at least ten counts. The gene calls are TRBV29-1 and TRBJ2-1; 13 bases align to TRBD2. The CDR3 totals 14 residues. CDR1 and CDR2 (germline): SQVTM, ANQGSEA. The junction had 11 bases not matched to a gene; V was cut back by 7 bases and J by 11 bases. CDR3 in amino acids: CSGAGTSGVSQQFF. As DNA, the CDR3 is TGCAGCGGCGCCGGGACTAGCGGGGTAAGCCAGCAGTTCTTC.

The chain carries TRBV7-9 and TRBJ2-1, with TRBD2 as a possible D gene (5 bases). Trimming cost V 4 bases and J 1 base, with 14 bases left between them. The CDR3 loop spans 16 amino acids. Germline V gene lookup returns CDR1 SEHNR and CDR2 FQNEAQ (reference sequence). The CDR3 sequence is CASSSTGGLSYNEQFF. The CDR3 bases are TGTGCCAGCAGCTCCACGGGCGGGTTGTCCTACAATGAGCAGTTCTTC.

This clonotype has ten or more counts. The chain couples TRBV20-1 to TRBJ1-1, with a weak D call TRBD1 (5 bases). Trimming took 0 bases from V and 2 from J, leaving 10 bases between them. Germline CDR1 is DFQATT and CDR2 is SNEGSKA (reference sequence). This CDR3 has 14 residues. The CDR3 sequence: CSARDVGDNTEAFF. CDR3 in DNA: TGCAGTGCTAGAGATGTGGGGGACAACACTGAAGCTTTCTTT.

This clonotype has ten or more counts. The J gene is TRBJ2-7, the V gene TRBV12-5; 7 bases align to TRBD2. CDR1 and CDR2 from the germline V gene are LGHNT and FRNRAP. V trimming: 2 bases; J trimming: 0 bases; junction bases outside the gene matches: 10. This CDR3 is 17 amino acids long. CDR3 residues: CASGLSPSAGISYEQYF. The DNA for the CDR3 is TGTGCTAGTGGTTTGTCACCCTCAGCGGGAATCTCCTACGAGCAGTACTTC.

This clonotype was seen repeatedly, ten times or more. J is TRBJ1-1 and V is TRBV7-2, with a weak D call TRBD1 (6 bases). This CDR3 region has 12 residues. Deletions cut 4 bases from V and 10 bases from J, with 13 bases between. Germline loops: CDR1 SGHTA, CDR2 FQGNSA. CDR3 DNA sequence: TGTGCCAGCAGCTCACCCCCCAGGGGAGCTTTCTTT. The encoded protein is CASSSPPRGAFF.

This clonotype has ten or more counts. This rearrangement joins TRBV19 to TRBJ1-4; D gene ambiguous. The germline CDR1 and CDR2 sequences are LNHDA and SQIVND (reference sequence). The V end was cut by 6 bases, the J end by 10 bases, with 21 bases between. This CDR3 contains 15 residues. The DNA for the CDR3 is TGTGCCAGTAGACAGACCGCCGGCGGTGCGAGAAAACTGTTTTTT. It codes for CASRQTAGGARKLFF. Full variable domain (remainder filled in from reference TRBV19 and TRBJ1-4): DGGITQSPKYLFRKEGQNVTLSCEQNLNHDAMYWYRQDPGQGLRLIYYSQIVNDFQKGDIAEGYSVSREKKESFPLTVTSAQKNPTAFYLCASRQTAGGARKLFFGSGTQLSVL.

This chain joins TRBV28 and TRBJ2-7; no clear D gene. The CDR3 runs to 11 residues. V gave up 7 bases and J gave up 3 bases, with 7 bases separating them. Germline assignment: CDR1 MDHEN and CDR2 SYDVKM. The CDR3: CASNRNYEQYF. The CDR3 DNA follows: TGTGCCAGCAACAGAAACTACGAGCAGTACTTC.

This clonotype was seen repeatedly, ten times or more. The chain employs TRBV10-3 and TRBJ1-2, with 9 bases fitting TRBD1. The germline CDR1 and CDR2 sequences are ENHRY and SYGVKD. V gave up 4 bases and J gave up 4 bases; unmatched junction bases: 1. The CDR3 runs to 13 residues. The CDR3 DNA reads TGTGCCATCAGTGGGGACAGGGCCTATGGCTACACCTTC. It specifies CAISGDRAYGYTF.

In this sample, this clonotype turned up many times. One junction end disagrees with the germline gene, perhaps due to a read error. This chain links TRBV29-1 with TRBJ2-1; D gene ambiguous. The CDR3 sequence is 15 residues long. CDR1 and CDR2 from the germline V gene are SQVTM and ANQGSEA. In DNA, the CDR3 is TGCAGCGTCGAAGAACGGGCTACCCCAACCGTCTGGCAGTTCTTC. Translation gives CSVEERATPTVWQFF.

The chain has TRBV6-6 and TRBJ2-5, with 7 bases matching TRBD1. The germline V gene encodes CDR1 MNHNY and CDR2 SVGAGI (reference sequence). Trimming removed 4 bases from V and 5 bases from J; junction bases left unmatched: 13. The CDR3 sequence is 16 residues long. For the CDR3, the DNA is TGTGCCAGCAGTTTTTATGGGAACAGGGGAGCGGAGACCCAGTACTTC. This translates into CASSFYGNRGAETQYF.

On this clonotype itself: A clone one base away is much larger, so this may be a read error. The chain carries TRBV10-1 and TRBJ2-1; TRBD2 might be the D (5 bases). The germline gives CDR1 WNHNN, CDR2 SYGVQD (reference sequence). The CDR3 is 15 amino acids. CDR3: CASSETASDYNVQFF. The CDR3, as DNA: TGCGCCAGCAGTGAGACCGCGTCCGACTACAATGTGCAGTTCTTC.

This clonotype has a count of ten or more. The gene calls are TRBV3-1 and TRBJ2-4; D remains unclear. Deletions cut 1 base from V and 7 bases from J, with 11 bases between. The CDR3 contains 14 residues. CDR1 and CDR2 from the germline V gene are LGHDT and YNNKEL (reference sequence). The CDR3: CASSQARYLNIQYF. The CDR3 bases are TGTGCCAGCAGCCAAGCGCGTTACCTCAACATTCAGTACTTC.